This TCR beta chain was identified during a study of blood T cell repertoires in COVID-19. Between the trimmed V and J ends, which lost 3 bases and 6 bases, there was a span of 14 bases. The CDR3 sequence is 15 residues long. CDR1 SGHTA and CDR2 FQGNSA come from the germline V gene. This clone was seen more than once but under ten times. In the authors' workflow: By means of reference gene primer amplification, nucleated cell counts were estimated. Some clones are missing from TCRdb's copy, which holds only in-frame ones; the method was immunoSEQ multiplex PCR. The DNA gave D and trimming, while V, J and clone size come from that table. This sample yields 55,000 to 80,000 clones, of which around 84% are seen a single time; approximately 0.83% belongs to the top ten.

The gene calls are TRBV7-2 and TRBJ2-2, with D uncertain. The sequenced sample consisted of peripheral blood. The receptor's source is a woman in her 70s with acute or convalescent COVID-19. CDR3 loop: CASSFYLDGSGELFF. The CDR3 DNA sequence: TGTGCCAGCAGCTTCTATCTAGATGGGTCCGGGGAGCTGTTTTTT.